A single sample gave rise to the 10 T cell receptor beta chains below, sequenced in a study of cytomegalovirus exposure and HLA in healthy donors. It was with 60 Vbeta and 13 Jbeta primers that the PCR ran. TCRdb keeps only in-frame clones here, not all; method: immunoSEQ multiplex PCR. This table holds 150,000 to 200,000 clones, around 80% found once. Sequences were obtained from PBMCs. These receptors were collected from a woman in her thirties in good health and CMV-seropositive.

The chain recombines TRBV5-4 with TRBJ2-7; tentative D call: TRBD2 (6 bases). The germline V gene encodes CDR1 SGHNT and CDR2 YYREEE (reference sequence). This CDR3 region has 13 residues. V was cut by 5 bases and J by 3 bases, with 12 bases left in between. The CDR3 region has the DNA TGTGCCAGCAGTTGGGACTCGAACTACGAGCAGTACTTC. Amino acids: CASSWDSNYEQYF.

This chain uses TRBV5-4 with TRBJ2-3; tentatively, D is TRBD2 (6 bases). Germline loops: CDR1 SGHNT, CDR2 YYREEE (reference sequence). V gave up 0 bases and J gave up 5 bases, with 10 bases separating them. The CDR3 is made up of 14 amino acids. The CDR3: CASSLEGAGDTQYF. The DNA for the CDR3 is TGTGCCAGCAGCTTGGAGGGAGCGGGAGATACGCAGTATTTT.

This sequence joins TRBV5-1 and TRBJ1-1, with 9 bases matching TRBD1. This CDR3 spans 14 amino acids. Germline values: CDR1 SGHRS, CDR2 YFSETQ. V dropped 8 bases and J dropped 1; count of bases not matched to a gene: 6. For the CDR3, the DNA is TGCGCCAGAGAAACGGGACAGGGGAACACTGAAGCTTTCTTT. Its protein product is CARETGQGNTEAFF.

The CDR3 nucleotides are TGTGCCAGCAGCTTTGGGCAGCACAATGAGCAGTTCTTC. Amino acids: CASSFGQHNEQFF. V usage is TRBV11-1 and J usage is TRBJ2-1; D uncertain. Germline V lookup: CDR1 SGHAT, CDR2 FQDESV (reference sequence). The CDR3 loop spans 13 amino acids. Trimming stripped 3 bases from V and 5 bases from J, with 8 bases between.

J is TRBJ2-2 and V is TRBV5-5, with D unclear. This CDR3 contains 15 residues. The germline CDR1 and CDR2 sequences are SGHKS and YYEKEE (reference sequence). Trimming stripped 5 bases from V and 3 bases from J, with 14 bases between. CDR3 region: CASSSTTLYTGELFF. CDR3 coding DNA: TGTGCCAGCAGTTCCACTACACTGTACACCGGGGAGCTGTTTTTT.

The rearrangement uses TRBV28 and TRBJ2-3; 11 bases are a match to TRBD2. This CDR3 has 17 amino acids. The trim removed 5 bases at V and 3 bases at J, leaving 10 bases unmatched. The germline CDR1 and CDR2 sequences are MDHEN and SYDVKM. The CDR3 protein is CASSPLLAGEMTDTQYF. The DNA of the CDR3 is TGTGCCAGCAGTCCCCTACTAGCGGGAGAAATGACAGATACGCAGTATTTT.

This chain joins TRBV7-6 and TRBJ1-1; 10 nucleotides match TRBD1. CDR1 is SGHVS and CDR2 is FNYEAQ in the germline V gene. CDR3 length: 14 amino acids. The junction had 4 bases not matched to a gene; V was cut back by 4 bases and J by 5 bases. The CDR3 loop reads CASSSDRGLTEAFF. CDR3 nucleotides: TGTGCCAGCAGCTCCGACAGGGGGCTTACTGAAGCTTTCTTT.

The gene calls are TRBV28 and TRBJ1-5; D gene ambiguous. V was trimmed by 4 bases and J by 2 bases, leaving 12 bases between them. CDR1 and CDR2 (germline): MDHEN, SYDVKM. The CDR3 consists of 15 residues. Here the CDR3 DNA reads TGTGCCAGCAGTTCTCTACCTTTGCGCAATCAGCCCCAGCATTTT. It encodes CASSSLPLRNQPQHF.

The chain links TRBV7-6 to TRBJ1-1; the D is unclear. Germline V gives CDR1 SGHVS, CDR2 FNYEAQ. V lost 3 bases to trimming and J lost 2 bases, with 7 bases between them. The CDR3 loop spans 13 amino acids. This CDR3 is CASSLRDNTEAFF. CDR3 bases: TGTGCCAGCAGCTTGAGGGATAACACTGAAGCTTTCTTT.

This clone was picked up one time. The V call is TRBV6-7, the J call TRBJ2-4; no definite D call. TRBV6-7 is designated an ORF whose function remains uncertain. The CDR3 has 13 amino acids. The V end was cut by 5 bases, the J end by 3 bases, with 8 bases between. The CDR3 DNA sequence: TGTGCCAGCAGTCCAGGTGGCAAAAACATTCAGTACTTC. Residues: CASSPGGKNIQYF.